Listed here are 16 T cell receptor beta chains from one sample, sequenced in a study of blood T cell repertoires in COVID-19 (dated by TCRdb to between 2020 and 2021). The receptor library was made with the immunoSEQ multiplex PCR assay. Here the immuneACCESS table is served through TCRdb, limited to in-frame sequences with V and J called. Missing clones are a known gap in these copies; in checked studies unresolved V genes cover under half, and the rest lacks a known reason. The sample yields some 230,000 clones; about 80% were counted once. Approximately 1.2% of the sample rests with the top ten. The sequenced sample was PBMCs or T cells enriched from blood (not recorded which). Receptor source: a woman in her thirties or forties with acute COVID-19.

This clone was seen once. This chain links TRBV25-1 with TRBJ1-5; D not resolved. V gave up 6 bases and J gave up 1 base, with 7 bases separating them. The germline CDR1 and CDR2 sequences are MGHDK and SYGVNS. CDR3 length: 13 amino acids. The chain's CDR3 is CASSLGSNQPQHF. CDR3 nucleotides: TGTGCCAGCAGCCTCGGGAGCAATCAGCCCCAGCATTTT.

The CDR3 DNA reads as TGTGCCAGCAGTTTAAGAGGGCGCGGGACTAGTGTCTATAGCTCCTACAATGAGCAGTTCTTC. This gives the protein CASSLRGRGTSVYSSYNEQFF. V gene TRBV27 combines with J gene TRBJ2-1; 8 nucleotides agree with TRBD2. Per germline, CDR1 MNHEY and CDR2 SMNVEV (reference sequence). Unmatched junction bases numbered 18, after V lost 2 bases and J lost 0 bases. The length of the CDR3 is 21 residues.

The rearrangement joins TRBV6-4 to TRBJ2-1, with a tentative D call TRBD2 (6 bases). The CDR3 extends over 15 amino acids. Germline CDR1 reads MRHNA; CDR2 reads SNTAGT. Between the trimmed V and J ends, which lost 4 bases and 7 bases, there was a span of 17 bases. The DNA of the CDR3 is TGTGCCAGCAGTGTTTCCTTGGGGGACTGGAATGAGCAGTTCTTC. Amino acid sequence: CASSVSLGDWNEQFF.

The chain recombines TRBV5-5 with TRBJ2-3; 10 bases are a match to TRBD2. The J segment lost 5 bases and the V segment lost 4 bases, leaving 22 bases of the junction unmatched. This CDR3 spans 20 amino acids. Germline CDR1 is SGHKS and CDR2 is YYEKEE (reference sequence). The CDR3 DNA reads as TGTGCCAGCAGCCCAGGGGACCGACTAGGGGCTAGCGGGAGTGAAGATACGCAGTATTTT. Its translation: CASSPGDRLGASGSEDTQYF. The entire variable domain, with the rest obtained from reference TRBV5-5 and TRBJ2-3, is as follows: DAGVTQSPTHLIKTRGQQVTLRCSPISGHKSVSWYQQVLGQGPQFIFQYYEKEERGRGNFPDRFSARQFPNYSSELNVNALLLGDSALYLCASSPGDRLGASGSEDTQYFGPGTRLTVL.

V usage is TRBV5-1 and J usage is TRBJ2-3; 8 nucleotides match TRBD2. In germline, CDR1 is SGHRS, CDR2 YFSETQ. The CDR3 length is 16 residues. The trim removed 2 bases at V and 4 bases at J, leaving 9 bases unmatched. Written as DNA, the CDR3 is TGCGCCAGCAGCTTACCGACAGCGGGAGTCGCAGATACGCAGTATTTT. Amino acids: CASSLPTAGVADTQYF. Filled out from reference TRBV5-1 and TRBJ2-3, the complete variable domain reads KAGVTQTPRYLIKTRGQQVTLSCSPISGHRSVSWYQQTPGQGLQFLFEYFSETQRNKGNFPGRFSGRQFSNSRSEMNVSTLELGDSALYLCASSLPTAGVADTQYFGPGTRLTVL.

This chain connects TRBV30 to TRBJ2-7; TRBD2 agrees at 11 bases. CDR1 is GTSNPN, CDR2 SVGIG, per germline (reference sequence). The junction had 7 bases not matched to a gene; V was cut back by 5 bases and J by 4 bases. This CDR3 region has 14 residues. CDR3 sequence reads: CAWAWGLADYEQYF. The CDR3 DNA sequence: TGTGCCTGGGCGTGGGGACTAGCGGATTACGAGCAGTACTTC.

This chain joins TRBV10-3 and TRBJ1-5; possible D gene TRBD1, 6 bases. The germline V gene encodes CDR1 ENHRY and CDR2 SYGVKD. The CDR3 sequence is 13 residues long. Trimming took off 6 bases at V and 4 bases at J, with 10 bases between the two ends. Here the CDR3 DNA reads TGTGCCATCAGGGGACACACTAATCAGCCCCAGCATTTT. It codes for CAIRGHTNQPQHF.

The table lists this clone with a count of one. The chain couples TRBV5-4 to TRBJ1-4, with D possibly matching TRBD1 (6 bases). CDR1 and CDR2 (germline): SGHNT, YYREEE (reference sequence). Trimming shortened V by 3 bases and J by 8 bases, and 14 bases separated the two germline ends. There are 14 residues in the CDR3. The CDR3 reads CASSSGQPYEKLFF. CDR3 nucleotide sequence: TGTGCCAGCAGCTCCGGACAGCCGTACGAAAAACTGTTTTTT.

This rearrangement joins TRBV3-1 (or the pseudogene TRBV3-2) to TRBJ1-2, with D possibly matching TRBD1 (6 bases). V was cut by 4 bases and J by 8 bases, with 20 bases left in between. Per the germline V gene, CDR1 is LGHDT and CDR2 is YNNKEL (reference sequence). The CDR3 is 15 amino acids. This CDR3 is CASSLTDRNLNGYTF. For the CDR3, the DNA is TGTGCCAGCAGCCTCACAGACAGGAACCTTAACGGCTACACCTTC.

This chain links TRBV28 with TRBJ1-4; D unresolved. Trimming stripped 10 bases from V and 3 bases from J, with 12 bases between. This CDR3 has 13 residues. Per germline, CDR1 MDHEN and CDR2 SYDVKM. DNA for the CDR3: TGTGCCACCACCTCTTGGCCTAATGAAAAACTGTTTTTT. Amino acid sequence: CATTSWPNEKLFF.

This chain links TRBV2 with TRBJ2-7; 16 positions match TRBD2. This CDR3 contains 15 residues. V lost 4 bases to trimming and J lost 4 bases; unmatched junction nucleotides: 1. CDR1 and CDR2 from the germline V gene are SNHLY and FYNNEI. CDR3 protein: CASSVGLAGGYEQYF. CDR3 bases: TGTGCCAGCAGTGTGGGACTAGCGGGAGGGTACGAGCAGTACTTC.

The chain employs TRBV5-8 and TRBJ2-7; 12 bases agree with TRBD2. The CDR3 runs to 17 residues. Germline V gene lookup returns CDR1 SGHTS and CDR2 YDEGEE. V was clipped by 4 bases and J by 1 base; unmatched bases: 9. The CDR3 spells CASSPAQGLAGSYEQYF. The CDR3 coding sequence is TGTGCCAGCAGCCCAGCTCAAGGACTAGCGGGGTCCTACGAGCAGTACTTC.

For this clone: The sample carries other DNA sequences with the same CDR3. The genes are TRBV7-3 and TRBJ2-2; D is possibly TRBD2 (6 bases). Germline CDR1 reads SGHTA; CDR2 reads FQGTGA. V was trimmed by 1 base and J by 6 bases, leaving 9 bases between them. CDR3 length equals 14 residues. This chain's CDR3 is CASSLSREAGELFF. Written as DNA, the CDR3 is TGTGCCAGCAGCTTAAGCAGGGAGGCCGGGGAGCTGTTTTTT.

The chain employs TRBV29-1 and TRBJ2-7; 9 bases align to TRBD1. Germline loops: CDR1 SQVTM, CDR2 ANQGSEA. J gave up 7 bases and V 0 bases, and 4 bases lay outside the gene matches. This CDR3 contains 13 residues. The CDR3 DNA reads TGCAGCGTTGAAGAGACAGGGGGTGGTGAGCAGTACTTC. Residues: CSVEETGGGEQYF.

This chain links TRBV7-9 with TRBJ2-7, with 8 bases fitting TRBD2. V shed 3 bases and J 3 bases; nucleotides not matched to a gene: 7. Germline V gives CDR1 SEHNR, CDR2 FQNEAQ (reference sequence). There are 15 residues in the CDR3. The DNA for the CDR3 is TGTGCCAGCAGCTTCAACCGGGGGGGCCTCTACGAGCAGTACTTC. Translated, it gives CASSFNRGGLYEQYF.

V usage is TRBV28 and J usage is TRBJ2-7, with TRBD2 as a possible D gene (7 bases). The CDR3 length is 13 residues. In germline, CDR1 is MDHEN, CDR2 SYDVKM. V lost 8 bases and J 2 bases, leaving 13 bases between the germline ends. CDR3 DNA sequence: TGTGCCAGCCGGAAGGGGGGGACCTACGAGCAGTACTTC. Its protein is CASRKGGTYEQYF. The whole variable domain, remainder taken from reference TRBV28 and TRBJ2-7, is DVKVTQSSRYLVKRTGEKVFLECVQDMDHENMFWYRQDPGLGLRLIYFSYDVKMKEKGDIPEGYSVSREKKERFSLILESASTNQTSMYLCASRKGGTYEQYFGPGTRLTVT.